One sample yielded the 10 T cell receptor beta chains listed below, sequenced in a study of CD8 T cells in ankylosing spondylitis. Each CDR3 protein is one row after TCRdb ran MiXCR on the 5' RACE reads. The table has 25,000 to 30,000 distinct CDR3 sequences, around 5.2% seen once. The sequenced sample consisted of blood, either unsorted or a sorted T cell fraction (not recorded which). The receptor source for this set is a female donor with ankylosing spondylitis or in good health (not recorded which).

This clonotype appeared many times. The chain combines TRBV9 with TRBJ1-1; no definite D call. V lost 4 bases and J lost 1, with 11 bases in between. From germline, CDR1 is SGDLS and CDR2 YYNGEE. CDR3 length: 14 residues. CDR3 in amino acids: CASSFGRENTEAFF. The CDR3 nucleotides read TGTGCCAGCAGCTTTGGACGAGAGAACACTGAAGCTTTCTTT. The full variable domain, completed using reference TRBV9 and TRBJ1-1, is DSGVTQTPKHLITATGQRVTLRCSPRSGDLSVYWYQQSLDQGLQFLIQYYNGEERAKGNILERFSAQQFPDLHSELNLSSLELGDSALYFCASSFGRENTEAFFGQGTRLTVV.

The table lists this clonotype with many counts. CDR3 in amino acids: CASSERGTSGSYNEQFF. CDR3 DNA sequence: TGTGCCAGCAGCGAGCGAGGGACTAGCGGCTCCTACAATGAGCAGTTCTTC. The rearrangement joins TRBV9 to TRBJ2-1, with 11 bases lining up with TRBD2. Germline V gene lookup returns CDR1 SGDLS and CDR2 YYNGEE. V was pared by 3 bases and J by 0 bases, with 5 bases of the junction left unmatched. This CDR3 region has 17 residues.

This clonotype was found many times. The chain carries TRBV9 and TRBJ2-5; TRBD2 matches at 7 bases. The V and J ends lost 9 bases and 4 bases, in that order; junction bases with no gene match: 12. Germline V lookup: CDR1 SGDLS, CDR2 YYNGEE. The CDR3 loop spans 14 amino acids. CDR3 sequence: CATARGDHGETQYF. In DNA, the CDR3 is TGTGCCACCGCCCGGGGGGATCACGGAGAGACCCAGTACTTC.

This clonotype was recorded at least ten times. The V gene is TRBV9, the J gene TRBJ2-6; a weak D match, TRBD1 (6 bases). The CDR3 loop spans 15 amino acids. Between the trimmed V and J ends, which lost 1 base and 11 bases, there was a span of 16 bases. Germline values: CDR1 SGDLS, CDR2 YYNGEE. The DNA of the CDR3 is TGTGCCAGCAGCGTATCAGGGGCCGTTGGCGACGTCCTGACTTTC. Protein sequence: CASSVSGAVGDVLTF. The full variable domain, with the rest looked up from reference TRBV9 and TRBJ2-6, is DSGVTQTPKHLITATGQRVTLRCSPRSGDLSVYWYQQSLDQGLQFLIQYYNGEERAKGNILERFSAQQFPDLHSELNLSSLELGDSALYFCASSVSGAVGDVLTFGAGSRLTVL.

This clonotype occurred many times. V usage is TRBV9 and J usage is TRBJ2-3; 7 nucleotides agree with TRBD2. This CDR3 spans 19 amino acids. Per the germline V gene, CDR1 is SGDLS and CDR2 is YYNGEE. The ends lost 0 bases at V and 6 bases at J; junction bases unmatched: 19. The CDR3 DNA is TGTGCCAGCAGCGTAGGTGCTAGCGGTCTCCTACCAGAAAAGGATACGCAGTATTTT. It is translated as CASSVGASGLLPEKDTQYF.

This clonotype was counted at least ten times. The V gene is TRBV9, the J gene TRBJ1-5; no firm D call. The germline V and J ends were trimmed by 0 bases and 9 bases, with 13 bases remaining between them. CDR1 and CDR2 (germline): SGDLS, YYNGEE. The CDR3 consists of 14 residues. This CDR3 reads CASSVDSSVGPQHF. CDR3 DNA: TGTGCCAGCAGCGTAGACTCGTCCGTTGGGCCCCAGCATTTT.

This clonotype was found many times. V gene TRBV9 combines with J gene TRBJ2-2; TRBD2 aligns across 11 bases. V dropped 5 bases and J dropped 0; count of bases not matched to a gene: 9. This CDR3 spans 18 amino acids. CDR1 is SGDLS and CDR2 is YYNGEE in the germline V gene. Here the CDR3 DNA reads TGTGCCAGCAGTTCGGGGACTAGCGGTTCATCGAACACCGGGGAGCTGTTTTTT. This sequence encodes CASSSGTSGSSNTGELFF.

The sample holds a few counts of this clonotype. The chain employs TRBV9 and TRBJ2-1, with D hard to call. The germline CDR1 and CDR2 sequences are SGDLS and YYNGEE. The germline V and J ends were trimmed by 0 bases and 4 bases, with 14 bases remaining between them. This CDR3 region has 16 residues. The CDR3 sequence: CASSVVSMVGYNEQFF. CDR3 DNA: TGTGCCAGCAGCGTAGTGAGTATGGTGGGATACAATGAGCAGTTCTTC.

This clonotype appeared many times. The CDR3 coding sequence is TGTGCCAGCAGCGTCCAGAGCCTGGTGGGGGAGCAGTACTTC. Its translation: CASSVQSLVGEQYF. The chain carries TRBV9 and TRBJ2-7; D gene unclear. CDR1 is SGDLS, CDR2 YYNGEE, per germline. The germline V and J ends were trimmed by 2 bases and 7 bases, with 16 bases remaining between them. The CDR3 totals 14 residues.

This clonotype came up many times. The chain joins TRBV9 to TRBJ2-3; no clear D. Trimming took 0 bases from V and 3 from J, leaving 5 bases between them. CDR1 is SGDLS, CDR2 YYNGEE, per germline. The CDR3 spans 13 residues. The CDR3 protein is CASSVGLTDTQYF. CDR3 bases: TGTGCCAGCAGCGTAGGGCTAACAGATACGCAGTATTTT.